These 15 T cell receptor beta chains were sequenced from one sample in a study of T cell responses to AZD1222 COVID-19 vaccine. Method: immunoSEQ multiplex PCR; TCRdb's copy keeps in-frame clones and lacks some. The sample lists about 84,000 clones; 70% to 90% were seen once. Source: peripheral blood, taken on day 0 of AZD1222 vaccination. The receptors here all came from an adult in good health.

As DNA, the CDR3 is TGTGCCAGCAGCAACCGCCGGGACATCGATCAAAAACTGTTTTTT. Translated: CASSNRRDIDQKLFF. The rearrangement uses TRBV6-5 and TRBJ1-4; weak D call: TRBD1 (6 bases). The CDR3 consists of 15 residues. The ends were cut back, 6 bases at V and 9 bases at J, with 20 bases in the middle. From germline, CDR1 is MNHEY and CDR2 SVGAGI.

In its sample, this clone was seen once. The genes are TRBV6-6 and TRBJ1-1, with a weak D call TRBD1 (6 bases). There are 14 residues in the CDR3. Trimming took off 6 bases at V and 1 base at J, with 12 bases between the two ends. Germline V gene sequence: CDR1 MNHNY, CDR2 SVGAGI (reference sequence). CDR3 amino acids: CASSTQGSNTEAFF. Written as DNA, the CDR3 is TGTGCCAGCAGCACACAGGGATCGAACACTGAAGCTTTCTTT.

The rearrangement uses TRBV4-2 and TRBJ2-6; D is ambiguous. Per germline, CDR1 LGHNA and CDR2 YNFKEQ. Trimming took 0 bases from V and 10 from J, leaving 25 bases between them. The CDR3 loop spans 19 amino acids. In nucleotides, the CDR3 is TGTGCCAGCAGCCAAGATCCCCCTAACCCCGGGCGTAGTGGAAACGTCCTGACTTTC. This encodes CASSQDPPNPGRSGNVLTF.

The rearrangement links TRBV5-1 to TRBJ1-2; tentatively, D is TRBD1 (5 bases). Germline V gene sequence: CDR1 SGHRS, CDR2 YFSETQ. V lost 4 bases and J lost 5, with 12 bases in between. This CDR3 region has 13 residues. CDR3 sequence: CASSLVGAYGYTF. Here the CDR3 DNA reads TGCGCCAGCAGCCTGGTCGGGGCTTATGGCTACACCTTC.

The chain combines TRBV19 with TRBJ1-2; D perhaps matches TRBD1 (6 bases). Deletions cut 1 base from V and 8 bases from J, with 14 bases between. The CDR3 extends over 14 amino acids. Germline lookup yields CDR1 LNHDA and CDR2 SQIVND (reference sequence). The CDR3 here is CASSIASRGGGYTF. The DNA for the CDR3 is TGTGCCAGTAGTATAGCCTCACGAGGGGGAGGCTACACCTTC.

V usage is TRBV4-1 and J usage is TRBJ1-3; 7 nucleotides match TRBD1. This CDR3 region has 15 residues. The V gene's germline CDR1 is MGHRA and CDR2 YSYEKL. The junction had 2 bases not matched to a gene; V was cut back by 1 base and J by 2 bases. CDR3 amino acids: CASSQGQGAGNTIYF. The CDR3 DNA reads TGCGCCAGCAGCCAAGGACAGGGCGCTGGAAACACCATATATTTT.

The chain combines TRBV27 with TRBJ1-4; 8 nucleotides line up with TRBD1. V gave up 3 bases and J gave up 7 bases; unmatched junction bases: 13. This CDR3 has 17 residues. The germline gives CDR1 MNHEY, CDR2 SMNVEV (reference sequence). The CDR3 is CASSFLGQGALLEKLFF. CDR3 sequence (DNA): TGTGCCAGCAGTTTTCTTGGGCAGGGGGCGTTGCTTGAAAAACTGTTTTTT.

This chain links TRBV19 with TRBJ2-1; D is possibly TRBD1 (5 bases). V lost 3 bases and J 7 bases, leaving 10 bases between the germline ends. This CDR3 contains 13 residues. Germline loops: CDR1 LNHDA, CDR2 SQIVND (reference sequence). Written as DNA, the CDR3 is TGTGCCAGTAGTATTGGACATCCTAATGAGCAGTTCTTC. It codes for CASSIGHPNEQFF.

The V and J genes are TRBV3-1 (or the pseudogene TRBV3-2) and TRBJ1-4; D not resolved. The CDR3 is made up of 16 amino acids. Germline CDR1 reads LGHDT; CDR2 reads YNNKEL (reference sequence). Deletions cut 1 base from V and 6 bases from J, with 15 bases between. The chain's CDR3 is CASSQGTALWDEKLFF. The CDR3 DNA follows: TGTGCCAGCAGCCAAGGAACCGCTCTTTGGGATGAAAAACTGTTTTTT.

The V gene is TRBV27, the J gene TRBJ2-7; no reliable D call. Germline V CDR1 and CDR2: MNHEY, SMNVEV (reference sequence). The CDR3 loop spans 12 amino acids. Trimming cost V 0 bases and J 4 bases, with 4 bases left between them. CDR3 in amino acids: CASSLSGYEQYF. The CDR3 nucleotides are TGTGCCAGCAGTTTATCCGGGTACGAGCAGTACTTC.

The chain recombines TRBV18 with TRBJ2-5; D is uncertain. The V gene lost 6 bases and the J gene lost 5 bases, with 16 bases spanning the gap. Germline-derived CDR1 and CDR2 are KGHSH and LQKENI. This CDR3 is 14 amino acids long. The CDR3 is CASSPGASEETQYF. DNA of the CDR3: TGTGCCAGCTCCCCCGGAGCGTCTGAGGAGACCCAGTACTTC.

The chain uses TRBV6-4 and TRBJ1-6; D is undetermined. The ends were cut back, 4 bases at V and 13 bases at J, with 14 bases in the middle. Germline lookup yields CDR1 MRHNA and CDR2 SNTAGT. This CDR3 contains 13 residues. The CDR3: CASSAKAGGPLHF. In DNA, the CDR3 is TGTGCCAGCAGTGCTAAAGCCGGCGGGCCCCTCCACTTT.

This chain joins TRBV24-1 and TRBJ2-3; tentative D call: TRBD1 (6 bases). V dropped 4 bases and J dropped 0 bases, with 10 bases sitting between them. The CDR3 extends over 15 amino acids. Germline lookup yields CDR1 KGHDR and CDR2 SFDVKD. The chain's CDR3 is CATSERRGSTDTQYF. Written as DNA, the CDR3 is TGTGCCACCAGTGAGCGAAGGGGGAGCACAGATACGCAGTATTTT.

The chain links TRBV6-5 to TRBJ1-5, with D perhaps TRBD1 (5 bases). Germline loops: CDR1 MNHEY, CDR2 SVGAGI. This CDR3 comprises 15 residues. The V and J ends lost 6 bases and 0 bases respectively, with 12 bases between them. CDR3 nucleotides: TGTGCCAGCAGCCGTGACAGTACTAGCAATCAGCCCCAGCATTTT. Its translation: CASSRDSTSNQPQHF.

The V call is TRBV19, the J call TRBJ1-1, with 7 bases aligning to TRBD1. V gave up 10 bases and J gave up 1 base; unmatched junction bases: 9. Germline CDR1 is LNHDA and CDR2 is SQIVND (reference sequence). This CDR3 is built from 14 residues. The CDR3 nucleotides read TGTGCCACAAACCGACAGGGAGGGAACACTGAAGCTTTCTTT. It yields the protein CATNRQGGNTEAFF.